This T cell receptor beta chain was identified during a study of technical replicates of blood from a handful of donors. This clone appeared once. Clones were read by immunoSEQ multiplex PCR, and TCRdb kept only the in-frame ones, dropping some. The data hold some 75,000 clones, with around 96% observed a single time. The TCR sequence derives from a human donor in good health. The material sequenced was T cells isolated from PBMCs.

The CDR3 bases are TGTGCCAGCACCAAAGGGGGGGCTCAGCCCCAGCATTTT. This translates into CASTKGGAQPQHF. The V gene is TRBV7-9, the J gene TRBJ1-5; D is perhaps TRBD1 (6 bases). CDR3 size: 13 residues. The germline gives CDR1 SEHNR, CDR2 FQNEAQ (reference sequence). V lost 7 bases and J 6 bases, leaving 13 bases between the germline ends.